The 5 T cell receptor beta chains in this list originate from one sample, sequenced in a study of CD8 T cells in ankylosing spondylitis. TCRdb reprocessed the 5' RACE reads with MiXCR, giving one entry per CDR3 protein. Among roughly 280,000 distinct CDR3 sequences listed, 20% were seen once. Sequenced material: blood, either unsorted or a sorted T cell fraction (not recorded which). The receptors come from a male donor with ankylosing spondylitis or in good health (not recorded which).

This clonotype has at least ten counts. The V gene is TRBV6-5, the J gene TRBJ1-1; D call uncertain. V was trimmed by 10 bases and J by 3 bases, leaving 9 bases between them. CDR1 MNHEY and CDR2 SVGAGI come from the germline V gene. The CDR3 totals 11 residues. The CDR3 loop is CATRWYTEAFF. The CDR3 DNA is TGTGCCACCCGGTGGTACACTGAAGCTTTCTTT.

This clonotype was seen a few times. The V call is TRBV18, the J call TRBJ1-1; perhaps TRBD1 as D (5 bases). With 2 bases removed from V and 1 base from J, the gap between germline ends came to 14 bases. Germline V lookup: CDR1 KGHSH, CDR2 LQKENI. The CDR3 is 16 amino acids. CDR3 nucleotides: TGTGCCAGCTCACCAGGGCGCCCGGACACGAACACTGAAGCTTTCTTT. Its translation: CASSPGRPDTNTEAFF. Looking up the rest from reference TRBV18 and TRBJ1-1 gives the full variable domain: NAGVMQNPRHLVRRRGQEARLRCSPMKGHSHVYWYRQLPEEGLKFMVYLQKENIIDESGMPKERFSAEFPKEGPSILRIQQVVRGDSAAYFCASSPGRPDTNTEAFFGQGTRLTVV.

This clonotype was counted at least ten times. In DNA, the CDR3 is TGTGCCAGCACGGGCATGCGGTTGTTTGGTGGCTACACCTTC. Protein product: CASTGMRLFGGYTF. The chain combines TRBV6-1 with TRBJ1-2; D ambiguous. The CDR3 sequence is 14 residues long. Per the germline V gene, CDR1 is MNHNS and CDR2 is SASEGT. V gave up 7 bases and J gave up 7 bases, with 19 bases separating them.

This clonotype showed up just a few times. CDR3 in DNA: TGTGCCAGCAGCCAAGGCTCAGCGGGGGGCTCCGATACGCAGTATTTT. Residues: CASSQGSAGGSDTQYF. This chain links TRBV4-2 with TRBJ2-3; 9 bases align to TRBD2. V trimming: 1 base; J trimming: 6 bases; junction bases outside the gene matches: 8. CDR1 LGHNA and CDR2 YNFKEQ come from the germline V gene. This CDR3 has 16 residues.

This clonotype was seen a single time. This chain connects TRBV10-3 to TRBJ2-2; 9 bases fit TRBD2. V lost 7 bases, J lost 0 bases, and 9 bases stayed unmatched. Germline values: CDR1 ENHRY, CDR2 SYGVKD. The CDR3 is made up of 17 amino acids. The CDR3 loop reads CAITGAAGGSNTGELFF. DNA for the CDR3: TGTGCCATCACTGGCGCAGCGGGAGGATCGAACACCGGGGAGCTGTTTTTT.